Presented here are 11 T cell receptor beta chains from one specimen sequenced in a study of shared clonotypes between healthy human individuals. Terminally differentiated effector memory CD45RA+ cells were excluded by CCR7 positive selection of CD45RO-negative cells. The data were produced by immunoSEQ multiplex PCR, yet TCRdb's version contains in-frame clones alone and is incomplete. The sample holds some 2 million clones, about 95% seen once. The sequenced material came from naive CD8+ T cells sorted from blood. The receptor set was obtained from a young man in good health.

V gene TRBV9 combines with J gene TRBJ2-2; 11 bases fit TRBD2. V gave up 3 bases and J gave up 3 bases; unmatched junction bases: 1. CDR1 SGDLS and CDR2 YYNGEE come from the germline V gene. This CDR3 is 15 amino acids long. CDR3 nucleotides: TGTGCCAGCAGCGGTAGCGGGAGGGACACCGGGGAGCTGTTTTTT. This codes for CASSGSGRDTGELFF.

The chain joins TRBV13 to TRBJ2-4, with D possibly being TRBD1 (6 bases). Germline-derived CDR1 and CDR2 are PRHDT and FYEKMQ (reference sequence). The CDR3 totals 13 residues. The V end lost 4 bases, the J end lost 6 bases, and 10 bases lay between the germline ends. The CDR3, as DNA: TGTGCCAGCAGCTGGGGCAGGGGAAACATTCAGTACTTC. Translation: CASSWGRGNIQYF.

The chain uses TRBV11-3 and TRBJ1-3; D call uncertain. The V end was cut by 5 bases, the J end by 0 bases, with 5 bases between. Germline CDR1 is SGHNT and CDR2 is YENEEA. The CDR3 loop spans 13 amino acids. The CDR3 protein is CASSTRSGNTIYF. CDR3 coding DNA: TGTGCCAGCAGCACCCGCTCTGGAAACACCATATATTTT.

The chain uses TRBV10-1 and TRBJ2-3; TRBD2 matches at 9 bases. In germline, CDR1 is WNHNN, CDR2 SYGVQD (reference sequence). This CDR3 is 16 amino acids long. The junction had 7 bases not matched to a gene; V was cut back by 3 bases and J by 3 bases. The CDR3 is CASSDGAGGSTDTQYF. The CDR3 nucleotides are TGCGCCAGCAGTGATGGGGCGGGAGGGTCGACAGATACGCAGTATTTT.

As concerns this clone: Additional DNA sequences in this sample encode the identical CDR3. CDR3 nucleotides: TGTGCCAGCAGCACGAGTAGGGGTGATGACTATGGCTACACCTTC. It specifies CASSTSRGDDYGYTF. This sequence joins TRBV9 and TRBJ1-2, with D perhaps TRBD1 (5 bases). CDR1 is SGDLS and CDR2 is YYNGEE in the germline V gene. The CDR3 has 15 amino acids. V was pared by 4 bases and J by 3 bases, with 16 bases between.

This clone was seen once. The CDR3, as DNA: TGTGCCAGCAGCCGCCAGGGGAGGGAGACCCAGTACTTC. Encoded protein: CASSRQGRETQYF. This sequence joins TRBV4-2 and TRBJ2-5; D could derive from TRBD1 or TRBD2 (6 bases each). The V and J ends lost 4 bases and 5 bases respectively, with 11 bases between them. The germline V gene encodes CDR1 LGHNA and CDR2 YNFKEQ. The CDR3 has 13 residues.

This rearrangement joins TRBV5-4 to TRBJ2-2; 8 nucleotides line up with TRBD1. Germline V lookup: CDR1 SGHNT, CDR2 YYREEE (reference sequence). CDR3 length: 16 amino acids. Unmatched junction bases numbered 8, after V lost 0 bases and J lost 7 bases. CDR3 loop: CASSLAPGTGDGELFF. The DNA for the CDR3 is TGTGCCAGCAGCTTGGCCCCGGGGACAGGCGACGGGGAGCTGTTTTTT.

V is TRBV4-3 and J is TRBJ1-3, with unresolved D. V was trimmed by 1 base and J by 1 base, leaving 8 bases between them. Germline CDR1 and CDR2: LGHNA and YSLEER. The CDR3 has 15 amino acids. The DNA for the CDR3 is TGCGCCAGCAGCCAAGCTATGGGATCTGGAAACACCATATATTTT. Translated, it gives CASSQAMGSGNTIYF.

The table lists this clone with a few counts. The CDR3 DNA follows: TGTGCCAGCAGCCAAGAAGACTCTGGAAACACCATATATTTT. Translated: CASSQEDSGNTIYF. This chain connects TRBV14 to TRBJ1-3; D uncertain. V lost 0 bases to trimming and J lost 0 bases, with 3 bases between them. Germline V CDR1 and CDR2: SGHDN, FVKESK. This CDR3 has 14 residues.

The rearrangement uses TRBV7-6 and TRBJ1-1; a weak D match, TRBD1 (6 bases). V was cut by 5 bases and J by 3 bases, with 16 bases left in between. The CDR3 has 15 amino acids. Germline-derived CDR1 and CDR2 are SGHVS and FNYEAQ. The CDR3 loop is CASSPDPGQDTEAFF. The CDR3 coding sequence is TGTGCCAGCAGCCCAGACCCGGGACAAGACACTGAAGCTTTCTTT.

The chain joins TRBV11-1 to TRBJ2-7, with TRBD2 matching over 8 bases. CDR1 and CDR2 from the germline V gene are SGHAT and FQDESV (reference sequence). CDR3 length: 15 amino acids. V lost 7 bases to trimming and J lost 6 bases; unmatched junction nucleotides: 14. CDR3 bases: TGTGCCAGCACCCCAGCCCTGAACCGGGGGGGCGAGCAGTACTTC. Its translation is CASTPALNRGGEQYF.